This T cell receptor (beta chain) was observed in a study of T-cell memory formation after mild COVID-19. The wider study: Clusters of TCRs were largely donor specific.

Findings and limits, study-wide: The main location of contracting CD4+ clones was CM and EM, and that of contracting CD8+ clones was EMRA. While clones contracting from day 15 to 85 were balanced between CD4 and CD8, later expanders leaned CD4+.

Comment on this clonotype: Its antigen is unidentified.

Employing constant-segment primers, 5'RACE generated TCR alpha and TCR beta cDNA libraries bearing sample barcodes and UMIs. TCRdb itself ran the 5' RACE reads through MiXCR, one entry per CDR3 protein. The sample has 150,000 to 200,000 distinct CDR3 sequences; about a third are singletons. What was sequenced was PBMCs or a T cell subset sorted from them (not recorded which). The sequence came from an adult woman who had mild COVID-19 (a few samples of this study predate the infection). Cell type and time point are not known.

The CDR3 is CASSEWTGYNEQFF. The DNA of the CDR3 is TGTGCCAGCAGCGAATGGACTGGTTACAATGAGCAGTTCTTC. V and J are TRBV7-3 and TRBJ2-1, with D possibly matching TRBD2 (5 bases). This CDR3 contains 14 residues. The germline V gene has CDR1 SGHTA and CDR2 FQGTGA. The V and J ends lost 5 bases and 4 bases respectively, with 12 bases between them.